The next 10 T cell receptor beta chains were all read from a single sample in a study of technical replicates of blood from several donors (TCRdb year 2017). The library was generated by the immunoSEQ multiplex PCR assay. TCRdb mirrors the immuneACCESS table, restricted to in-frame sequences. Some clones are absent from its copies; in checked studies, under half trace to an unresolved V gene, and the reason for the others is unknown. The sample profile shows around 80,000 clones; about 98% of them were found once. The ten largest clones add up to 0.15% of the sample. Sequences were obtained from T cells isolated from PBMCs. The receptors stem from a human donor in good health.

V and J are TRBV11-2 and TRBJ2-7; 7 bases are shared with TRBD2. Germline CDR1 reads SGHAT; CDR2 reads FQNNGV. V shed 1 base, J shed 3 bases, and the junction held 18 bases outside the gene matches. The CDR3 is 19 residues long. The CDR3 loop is CASSLGLAYSPALYYEQYF. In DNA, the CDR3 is TGTGCCAGCAGCTTAGGACTAGCCTATTCCCCAGCCTTATACTACGAGCAGTACTTC.

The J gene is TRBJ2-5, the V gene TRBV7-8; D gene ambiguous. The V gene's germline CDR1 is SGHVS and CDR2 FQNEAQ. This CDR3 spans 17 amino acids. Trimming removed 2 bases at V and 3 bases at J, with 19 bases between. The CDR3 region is CASSLHLPTSPEETQYF. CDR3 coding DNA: TGTGCCAGCAGCTTACACCTACCGACATCACCTGAAGAGACCCAGTACTTC.

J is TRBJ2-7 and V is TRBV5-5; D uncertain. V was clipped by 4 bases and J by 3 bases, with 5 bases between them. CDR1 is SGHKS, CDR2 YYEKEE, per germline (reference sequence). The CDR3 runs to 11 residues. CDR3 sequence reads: CASSPNYEQYF. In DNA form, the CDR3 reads TGTGCCAGCAGCCCCAACTACGAGCAGTACTTC.

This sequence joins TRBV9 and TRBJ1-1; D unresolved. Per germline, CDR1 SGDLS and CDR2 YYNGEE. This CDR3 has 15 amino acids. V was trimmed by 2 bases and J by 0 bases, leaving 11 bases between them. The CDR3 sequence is CASSVLPGMNTEAFF. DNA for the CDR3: TGTGCCAGCAGCGTGCTCCCAGGCATGAACACTGAAGCTTTCTTT.

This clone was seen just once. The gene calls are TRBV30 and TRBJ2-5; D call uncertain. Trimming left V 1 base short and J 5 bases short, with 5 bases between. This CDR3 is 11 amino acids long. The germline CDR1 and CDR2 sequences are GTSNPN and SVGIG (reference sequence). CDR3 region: CAWSAQETQYF. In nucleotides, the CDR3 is TGTGCCTGGAGTGCTCAGGAGACCCAGTACTTC.

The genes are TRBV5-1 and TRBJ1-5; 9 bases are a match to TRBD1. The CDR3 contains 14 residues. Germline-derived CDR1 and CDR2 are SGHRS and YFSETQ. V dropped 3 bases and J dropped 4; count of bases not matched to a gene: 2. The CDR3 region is CASSWGTGNQPQHF. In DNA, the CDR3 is TGCGCCAGCAGCTGGGGGACAGGGAATCAGCCCCAGCATTTT. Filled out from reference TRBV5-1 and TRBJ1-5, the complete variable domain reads KAGVTQTPRYLIKTRGQQVTLSCSPISGHRSVSWYQQTPGQGLQFLFEYFSETQRNKGNFPGRFSGRQFSNSRSEMNVSTLELGDSALYLCASSWGTGNQPQHFGDGTRLSIL.

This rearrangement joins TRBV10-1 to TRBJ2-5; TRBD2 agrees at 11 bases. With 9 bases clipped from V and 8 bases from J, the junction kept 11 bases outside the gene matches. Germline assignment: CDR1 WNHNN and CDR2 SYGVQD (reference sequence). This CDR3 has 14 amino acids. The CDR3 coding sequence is TGCGCCAGGACCGGGACTAGCGGACGGAATACCCAGTACTTC. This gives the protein CARTGTSGRNTQYF.

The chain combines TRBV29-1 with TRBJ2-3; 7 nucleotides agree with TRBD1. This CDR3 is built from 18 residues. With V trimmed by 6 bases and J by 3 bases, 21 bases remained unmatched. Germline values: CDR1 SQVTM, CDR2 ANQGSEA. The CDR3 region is CSVGKATGPVLNTDTQYF. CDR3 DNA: TGCAGCGTAGGAAAGGCGACAGGGCCGGTCCTGAATACAGATACGCAGTATTTT.

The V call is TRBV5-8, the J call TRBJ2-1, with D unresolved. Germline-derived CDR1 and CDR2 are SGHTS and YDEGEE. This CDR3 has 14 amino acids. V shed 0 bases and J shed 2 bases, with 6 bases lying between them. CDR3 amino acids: CASSLGPAYNEQFF. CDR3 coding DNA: TGTGCCAGCAGCTTGGGGCCAGCCTACAATGAGCAGTTCTTC.

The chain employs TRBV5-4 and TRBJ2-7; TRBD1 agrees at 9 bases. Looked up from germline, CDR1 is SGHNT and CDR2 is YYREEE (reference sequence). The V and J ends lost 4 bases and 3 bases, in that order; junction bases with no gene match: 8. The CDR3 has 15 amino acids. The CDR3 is CASSRDRAVGYEQYF. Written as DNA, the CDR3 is TGTGCCAGCAGCCGGGACAGGGCGGTTGGCTACGAGCAGTACTTC.